This TCR beta chain was recovered during a study of blood T cells in healthy people across ages. Study results and limitations: TCR beta diversity, measured per million T cells, fell in a roughly linear way with age. Whereas aged donors had fewer naive CD4+ cells, long-lived donors had more of them and higher diversity. A strong correlation between TCR beta diversity and naive T cell percentage was seen.

Germline assignment: CDR1 PRHDT and CDR2 FYEKMQ (reference sequence). Trimming cost V 5 bases and J 2 bases; bases outside gene matches: 9. The CDR3 contains 17 residues. The authors ran a second PCR of roughly 7 to 11 cycles using a sample-barcoded 5' primer and a J-beta primer mix. TCRdb recomputed calls from the 5' RACE reads with MiXCR, one row per CDR3 protein. The repertoire has about 730,000 distinct CDR3 sequences, roughly 44% of them found once; the top ten carry 20% to 25%. Donors were systemically healthy Caucasian individuals from Russia aged about 6 to 100 years. Comment on this clonotype: Antigen specificity is unknown.

Sequenced sample: blood. The clonotype was recovered from a woman aged 55-69 years in good health. J is TRBJ2-6 and V is TRBV13; 7 bases are a match to TRBD1. The CDR3 loop reads CASSGPQGGAGANVLTF. CDR3 in DNA: TGTGCCAGCAGCGGACCCCAAGGGGGCGCTGGGGCCAACGTCCTGACTTTC.